These 21 T cell receptor beta chains were sequenced from one sample in a study of graft-versus-host responses after intestinal transplantation. No antigens are known for them. Clones were sequenced by immunoSEQ multiplex PCR, and TCRdb holds only the in-frame ones, with some missing. The profile shows tens of thousands of clones, 70% to 85% of them singletons. Sequencing used unstimulated CD4+ T cells sorted from spleen or lymph node cells, obtained before transplant. The receptors shown here come from a human donor who was the organ donor for an intestinal transplant.

The chain combines TRBV30 with TRBJ2-2; a possible D gene is TRBD2 (5 bases). Germline values: CDR1 GTSNPN, CDR2 SVGIG (reference sequence). The CDR3 has 13 residues. The CDR3 protein is CAYWVVGSGELFF. The CDR3 nucleotides read TGTGCTTACTGGGTCGTGGGGAGCGGGGAGCTGTTTTTT.

The chain is built from TRBV10-2 and TRBJ2-2, with TRBD2 matching 13 bases. V lost 2 bases, J lost 6 bases, and 0 bases stayed unmatched. Germline V gene sequence: CDR1 WSHSY, CDR2 SAAADI. The CDR3 consists of 15 residues. CDR3 sequence reads: CASSEGLAGAGELFF. In DNA form, the CDR3 reads TGCGCCAGCAGTGAGGGACTAGCGGGAGCCGGGGAGCTGTTTTTT.

The J gene is TRBJ2-7, the V gene TRBV6-5; a weak D match, TRBD1 (6 bases). Germline V CDR1 and CDR2: MNHEY, SVGAGI. Trimming pared 0 bases from V and 7 bases from J, leaving 10 bases between. The CDR3 consists of 13 residues. The CDR3 coding sequence is TGTGCCAGCAGTTACTCGACAGGATGGGAGCAGTACTTC. This gives the protein CASSYSTGWEQYF.

J is TRBJ2-2 and V is TRBV7-2; TRBD2 matches at 10 bases. The CDR3 covers 15 residues. V was pared by 2 bases and J by 3 bases, with 0 bases of the junction left unmatched. From germline, CDR1 is SGHTA and CDR2 FQGNSA. The CDR3 region is CASSLLAGDTGELFF. DNA of the CDR3: TGTGCCAGCAGCTTACTAGCGGGGGACACCGGGGAGCTGTTTTTT.

This rearrangement joins TRBV27 to TRBJ2-5, with 7 bases lining up with TRBD2. CDR1 MNHEY and CDR2 SMNVEV come from the germline V gene (reference sequence). The CDR3 length is 16 residues. Trimming took 3 bases from V and 1 from J; bases not matched to a gene: 8. The DNA of the CDR3 is TGTGCCAGCAGTTTCCTTAGCGTAGCGGGCCAAGAGACCCAGTACTTC. Amino acids: CASSFLSVAGQETQYF.

The chain carries TRBV7-2 and TRBJ2-7; 9 bases fit TRBD2. Germline V lookup: CDR1 SGHTA, CDR2 FQGNSA. V lost 0 bases, J lost 3 bases, and 12 bases stayed unmatched. The CDR3 consists of 18 residues. The CDR3 coding sequence is TGTGCCAGCAGCTTAGCTGAGGCTTGGCTAGCGGGGTTCTACGAGCAGTACTTC. Translating gives CASSLAEAWLAGFYEQYF. The complete variable domain, with remaining parts taken from reference TRBV7-2 and TRBJ2-7, reads GAGVSQSPSNKVTEKGKDVELRCDPISGHTALYWYRQSLGQGLEFLIYFQGNSAPDKSGLPSDRFSAERTGGSVSTLTIQRTQQEDSAVYLCASSLAEAWLAGFYEQYFGPGTRLTVT.

V usage is TRBV28 and J usage is TRBJ1-1, with a tentative D call TRBD1 (5 bases). CDR3 length equals 14 residues. Trimming took off 5 bases at V and 2 bases at J, with 12 bases between the two ends. Germline CDR1 reads MDHEN; CDR2 reads SYDVKM. DNA of the CDR3: TGTGCCAGCAGTCTCAGGGAAATAAACACTGAAGCTTTCTTT. Its protein product is CASSLREINTEAFF.

The genes are TRBV10-1 and TRBJ1-4, with 9 bases that match TRBD1. Unmatched junction bases numbered 4, after V lost 3 bases and J lost 8 bases. The V gene's germline CDR1 is WNHNN and CDR2 SYGVQD (reference sequence). The CDR3 has 14 residues. CDR3 sequence (DNA): TGCGCCAGCAGTGAACAGGGGGCACGGGAAAAACTGTTTTTT. Its protein product is CASSEQGAREKLFF.

V and J are TRBV7-9 and TRBJ1-2; D is unclear. The V gene lost 1 base and the J gene lost 8 bases, with 8 bases spanning the gap. The CDR3 has 12 amino acids. Germline CDR1 reads SEHNR; CDR2 reads FQNEAQ (reference sequence). CDR3 amino acids: CASSLGIRGYTF. CDR3 DNA sequence: TGTGCCAGCAGCTTAGGTATTCGGGGCTACACCTTC.

The chain uses TRBV5-4 and TRBJ1-2; D is perhaps TRBD1 (6 bases). CDR3 length equals 12 residues. CDR1 is SGHNT and CDR2 is YYREEE in the germline V gene (reference sequence). Deletions cut 7 bases from V and 2 bases from J, with 9 bases between. CDR3 protein: CASRDKNYGYTF. CDR3 sequence (DNA): TGTGCCAGCCGGGACAAAAACTATGGCTACACCTTC.

The chain couples TRBV7-2 to TRBJ1-1, with D uncertain. The germline gives CDR1 SGHTA, CDR2 FQGNSA. V was trimmed by 2 bases and J by 4 bases, leaving 8 bases between them. The CDR3 covers 13 residues. This chain's CDR3 is CASSLQVLTEAFF. In nucleotides, the CDR3 is TGTGCCAGCAGCTTACAGGTCCTCACTGAAGCTTTCTTT.

The V gene is TRBV11-2, the J gene TRBJ2-1; D is undetermined. The ends were cut back, 1 base at V and 3 bases at J, with 7 bases in the middle. CDR1 and CDR2 from the germline V gene are SGHAT and FQNNGV. The length of the CDR3 is 14 residues. The CDR3 reads CASSLAYSYNEQFF. The CDR3 DNA follows: TGTGCCAGCAGCTTAGCGTACAGCTACAATGAGCAGTTCTTC.

V and J are TRBV5-1 and TRBJ1-3; D unresolved. The CDR3 contains 15 residues. The germline V gene has CDR1 SGHRS and CDR2 YFSETQ. V lost 0 bases, J lost 6 bases, and 13 bases lay in between. The CDR3 loop reads CASSLVGDFLNTIYF. CDR3 nucleotides: TGCGCCAGCAGCTTGGTGGGTGACTTCTTAAACACCATATATTTT.

V and J are TRBV30 and TRBJ1-2, with a weak D call TRBD1 (5 bases). The germline CDR1 and CDR2 sequences are GTSNPN and SVGIG (reference sequence). V dropped 4 bases and J dropped 0 bases, with 12 bases sitting between them. This CDR3 has 14 residues. The CDR3 region has the DNA TGTGCCTGGAAGTACGGGGGAGCTAACTATGGCTACACCTTC. Translating gives CAWKYGGANYGYTF.

The chain links TRBV4-3 to TRBJ2-3, with 12 bases identical to TRBD2. The CDR3 is 16 residues long. V shed 1 base and J 5 bases; nucleotides not matched to a gene: 4. Germline V gives CDR1 LGHNA, CDR2 YSLEER. CDR3 DNA: TGCGCCAGCAGCCAAGGGACTAGCGGGGCTGGAGATACGCAGTATTTT. Protein sequence: CASSQGTSGAGDTQYF.

The chain employs TRBV5-4 and TRBJ1-2, with 7 bases identical to TRBD1. The V and J ends lost 0 bases and 4 bases, in that order; junction bases with no gene match: 6. The germline gives CDR1 SGHNT, CDR2 YYREEE (reference sequence). This CDR3 has 15 amino acids. As DNA, the CDR3 is TGTGCCAGCAGCTTGGTAGACAGGGAAGGCTATGGCTACACCTTC. Its protein product is CASSLVDREGYGYTF.

V usage is TRBV5-1 and J usage is TRBJ2-2; no firm D call. The CDR3 runs to 15 residues. Germline V gene data show CDR1 as SGHRS and CDR2 as YFSETQ. The V gene lost 1 base and the J gene lost 2 bases, with 9 bases spanning the gap. CDR3 sequence: CASSLLGGNTGELFF. The CDR3 nucleotides are TGCGCCAGCAGCTTGCTGGGCGGTAACACCGGGGAGCTGTTTTTT.

The chain uses TRBV5-1 and TRBJ1-4; 7 bases line up with TRBD1. CDR1 is SGHRS, CDR2 YFSETQ, per germline. J gave up 3 bases and V 1 base, and 18 bases lay outside the gene matches. The CDR3 is 20 amino acids. CDR3 region: CASSLYSWARGRGANEKLFF. CDR3 coding DNA: TGCGCCAGCAGCTTGTACTCCTGGGCGAGGGGGCGCGGGGCTAATGAAAAACTGTTTTTT.

The chain recombines TRBV27 with TRBJ1-6; 7 nucleotides line up with TRBD1. Germline lookup yields CDR1 MNHEY and CDR2 SMNVEV (reference sequence). Trimming removed 5 bases from V and 5 bases from J; junction bases left unmatched: 3. The CDR3 runs 14 residues. DNA for the CDR3: TGTGCCAGCAGTCCGACAGGGAATAATTCACCCCTCCACTTT. It codes for CASSPTGNNSPLHF.

The chain carries TRBV11-1 and TRBJ1-1, with no clear D. The V gene lost 5 bases and the J gene lost 1 base, with 14 bases spanning the gap. Germline assignment: CDR1 SGHAT and CDR2 FQDESV (reference sequence). The CDR3 contains 15 residues. The CDR3 DNA reads TGTGCCAGCAGCGCCCCCTTCGTGGGGAACACTGAAGCTTTCTTT. Protein product: CASSAPFVGNTEAFF.

This chain joins TRBV19 and TRBJ2-5, with 7 bases aligning to TRBD2. The J call may be incorrect, as the DNA end agrees better with TRBJ2-7. CDR1 and CDR2 (germline): LNHDA, SQIVND (reference sequence). This CDR3 contains 14 residues. The CDR3 nucleotides are TGTGCCAGTAGTCCCCCGGGGGGAGTCCACGAGCAGTACTTC. Translating it yields CASSPPGGVHEQYF.